This T cell receptor (beta chain) was recorded in a study of blood T cell repertoires in COVID-19 (dated by TCRdb to 2018 to 2020). A note on the overall study: The collaborator samples originated in the United States, Italy and Spain and spanned the acute and convalescent phases of COVID-19. The prospective study material was composed of cDNA or gDNA derived from T cells, B-cell-depleted T cells, or PBMCs. Deeply sampled blood TCRbeta repertoires from subjects exposed to, actively infected with, or recovered from COVID-19 were included in the dataset. The repertoires were made available in a free public database intended to serve as a resource for research on the immune response to SARS-CoV-2. Samples were obtained from the ongoing ImmuneRACE study (first 160 participants) and from about 1,300 subjects provided by 6 global collaborators. Nearly every sample came with metadata listing a de-identified subject ID, COVID-19 status, age in years and sex. Where available, HLA class I and class II types were taken from metadata supplied by the sample provider and were not determined by assay-based typing. What the work shows at the level of the full study, not this receptor alone: The amount of clinical and demographic metadata varied by source and participant and was provided uncurated.

The immunoSEQ Assay, a bias-controlled multiplex PCR, was used to amplify TCRbeta CDR3 regions from genomic DNA. Processing in the source paper ran as follows. Within the assay, amplification of reference gene primers was used to estimate how many nucleated cells each sample contained. To quantify the absolute abundance of each unique TCRbeta CDR3 rearrangement, sequence reads were collapsed and filtered. For each sample, productive Simpson clonality was calculated as the square root of Simpson's diversity index over productive rearrangements. TCRdb carries this immuneACCESS record with in-frame sequences only. Its versions omit some clonotypes, under half of them owing to an unresolved V gene in the studies checked, with the rest unexplained. For V, J and clone size, that table is used; D and trimming come from the DNA. This sample lists fewer than 50,000 clones; around 80% were detected once. The ten most abundant clones make up about 27% of the sample.

Notes on this clone: Its antigen remains undetermined. An end of the junction differs from the germline gene, which may be a read error.

Collaborating institutions collected whole blood in K2EDTA tubes following their own protocols. For TCRbeta analysis, collaborator samples were shipped as frozen whole blood, as isolated PBMCs, or as DNA extracted from either sample type. Sequencing input: peripheral blood. The receptor comes from an elderly man with acute or convalescent COVID-19.

The DNA is as follows: TGTGCCAGCAGCCCCCTGGGCGCAGTTTTAGACTTC. This gives the protein CASSPLGAVLDF. The V and J segments used are TRBV14 and TRBJ2-7, with the D gene not clear enough to name. The germline V gene provides CDR1 SGHDN and CDR2 FVKESK. Its CDR3 holds 12 amino acids, cysteine through phenylalanine. Here the CDR3 DNA is all that survives: 36 bases in frame from base 1.